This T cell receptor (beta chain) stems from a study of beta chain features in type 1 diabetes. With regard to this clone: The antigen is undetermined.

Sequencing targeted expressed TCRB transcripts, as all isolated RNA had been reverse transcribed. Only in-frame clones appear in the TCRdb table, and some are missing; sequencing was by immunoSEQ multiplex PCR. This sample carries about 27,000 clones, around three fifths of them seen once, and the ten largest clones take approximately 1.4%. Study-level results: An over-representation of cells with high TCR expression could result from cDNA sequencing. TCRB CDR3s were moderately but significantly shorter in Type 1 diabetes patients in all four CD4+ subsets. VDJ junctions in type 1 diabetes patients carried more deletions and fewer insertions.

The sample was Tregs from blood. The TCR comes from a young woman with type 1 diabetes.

CDR3 in amino acids: CAISDPLAGGPIYNEQFF. The CDR3 nucleotides are TGTGCCATCAGTGATCCGCTAGCGGGAGGGCCGATTTACAATGAGCAGTTCTTC. This sequence joins TRBV10-3 and TRBJ2-1; 12 bases agree with TRBD2. The germline gives CDR1 ENHRY, CDR2 SYGVKD. The V gene end was trimmed by 3 bases and the J gene end by 4 bases; junction bases not matched to a gene: 10. This CDR3 is 18 amino acids long.